This entry describes one TCR beta chain. The CDR3 is 13 amino acids. Per germline, CDR1 SGHDT and CDR2 YYEEEE. Trimming stripped 4 bases from V and 5 bases from J, with 12 bases between. Across 20 to 25 US areas, participants ranged in age from 18 to 89 years. This sample was included in a study of blood T cell repertoires in COVID-19. The overall study: PBMCs, B-cell-depleted T cells, or T cells were the source of the cDNA or gDNA that made up the material.

Authors' processing steps: Amplification of reference gene primers was used by the study to estimate nucleated cell counts. Only in-frame clones appear in the TCRdb table, and some are missing; sequencing was by immunoSEQ multiplex PCR. V, J and clone size derive from that table, while D and trimming were established from the DNA sequence. Of about 220,000 clones listed, just over 85% were seen once; the top ten hold over 3%. Material: PBMCs or T cells enriched from blood (not recorded which). The chain is built from TRBV5-6 and TRBJ1-1; no clear D. The TCR comes from a woman between 35 and 50 years old with acute COVID-19. CDR3 DNA: TGTGCCAGCAGCGACAAGTTCGATACTGAAGCTTTCTTT. Protein sequence: CASSDKFDTEAFF.